This T cell receptor (beta chain) came from a study of T cell repertoires in cytomegalovirus infection. Background on the study: From public TCR beta signatures came an indication of both CMV infection and matching HLA type.

Study-level results: Adding up the frequency of public TCR beta families identified people who carried CMV plus the relevant HLA.

TCRdb used MiXCR to reprocess the reads, holding one entry per CDR3 protein. The repertoire holds 800,000 to 950,000 distinct CDR3 sequences, with approximately 32% as singletons. With regard to this clonotype: Its antigen remains unknown.

Material: cultured CD8+ T cells from PBMCs, obtained from culture after CMV antigen stimulation. The receptor's source is a human donor in good health (CMV status not recorded). Some clones in this sample may be carry-over from other donors' samples.

CDR3 nucleotide sequence: TGTGCCAGCAGTTTTATCGGGGGGGGCCTCAGGGAGCAGTTCTTC. Translation gives CASSFIGGGLREQFF. The J gene is TRBJ2-1, the V gene TRBV12-3 or TRBV12-4, with 8 nucleotides matching TRBD2. The CDR3 consists of 15 residues. Trimming removed 3 bases from V and 10 bases from J; junction bases left unmatched: 11.